These 9 T cell receptor beta chains were all obtained from the same sample, sequenced in a study of OX40 agonist ivuxolimab in advanced cancers. Repertoires were generated with immunoSEQ multiplex PCR, while TCRdb's copy carries only in-frame clones and drops some. The sample gives about 61,000 clones, about 88% of which show up once; roughly 1.2% is in the top ten. The material sequenced was CD4+ or CD8+ T cells sorted from blood, taken in a trial of the OX40 agonist ivuxolimab. These receptors all come from an adult with an advanced solid tumor such as melanoma, head and neck, liver or kidney cancer.

This chain joins TRBV2 and TRBJ1-5; TRBD1 aligns across 7 bases. The CDR3 is 14 amino acids. From germline, CDR1 is SNHLY and CDR2 FYNNEI. Germline trimming cut 5 bases from V and 3 bases from J; bases unmatched to any gene: 4. DNA of the CDR3: TGTGCCAGCAGTCAGGGGGGAAACAATCAGCCCCAGCATTTT. This gives the protein CASSQGGNNQPQHF.

The rearrangement joins TRBV18 to TRBJ2-3; D is perhaps TRBD1 (5 bases). The V and J ends lost 3 bases and 1 base respectively, with 8 bases between them. This CDR3 is 14 amino acids long. Germline V gene data show CDR1 as KGHSH and CDR2 as LQKENI. The CDR3 sequence: CASSPSTGTDTQYF. CDR3 in DNA: TGTGCCAGCTCACCGTCGACAGGCACAGATACGCAGTATTTT.

This clone came up a few times. V is TRBV18 and J is TRBJ1-1, with D tentatively TRBD1 (5 bases). Germline loops: CDR1 KGHSH, CDR2 LQKENI. This CDR3 has 13 amino acids. V dropped 4 bases and J dropped 1 base, with 7 bases sitting between them. The CDR3 loop reads CASSRGENTEAFF. As DNA, the CDR3 is TGTGCCAGCTCACGGGGGGAGAACACTGAAGCTTTCTTT.

With regard to this clone: Other DNA sequences in the same sample also yield this CDR3. V gene TRBV5-6 combines with J gene TRBJ1-3; unclear D gene. CDR1 is SGHDT, CDR2 YYEEEE, per germline. The CDR3 is made up of 15 amino acids. Trimming removed 0 bases from V and 0 bases from J, with 7 bases in between. Here the CDR3 DNA reads TGTGCCAGCAGCTTGGTGGGCGGCTCTGGAAACACCATATATTTT. Protein sequence: CASSLVGGSGNTIYF.

The genes are TRBV5-8 and TRBJ2-5, with 12 bases matching TRBD2. The CDR3 totals 16 residues. V lost 3 bases, J lost 2 bases, and 5 bases stayed unmatched. In germline, CDR1 is SGHTS, CDR2 YDEGEE. The CDR3 region is CASSSTSGGPQETQYF. As DNA, the CDR3 is TGTGCCAGCAGCTCGACTAGCGGGGGACCGCAAGAGACCCAGTACTTC.

In its sample, this clone was seen a few times. The genes are TRBV5-1 and TRBJ2-7; no reliable D call. V gave up 0 bases and J gave up 6 bases, with 10 bases separating them. CDR1 and CDR2 from the germline V gene are SGHRS and YFSETQ. The CDR3 loop spans 13 amino acids. The chain's CDR3 is CASSLVLSGEQYF. CDR3 in DNA: TGCGCCAGCAGCTTGGTCCTCTCTGGCGAGCAGTACTTC.

The V gene is TRBV18, the J gene TRBJ1-5; weak D call: TRBD1 (6 bases). The CDR3 extends over 15 amino acids. Trimming removed 2 bases from V and 6 bases from J, with 14 bases in between. CDR1 is KGHSH and CDR2 is LQKENI in the germline V gene. The CDR3 bases are TGTGCCAGCTCACCAACTAAGGGGGGGGTTCAGCCCCAGCATTTT. Translated: CASSPTKGGVQPQHF.

The genes are TRBV4-1 and TRBJ1-5; D gene ambiguous. Germline V gene sequence: CDR1 MGHRA, CDR2 YSYEKL. The CDR3 is 12 residues long. Trimming cost V 1 base and J 3 bases, with 1 base left between them. Here the CDR3 DNA reads TGCGCCAGCAGCCAAGTCAATCAGCCCCAGCATTTT. As protein: CASSQVNQPQHF.

The rearrangement joins TRBV6-5 to TRBJ2-2; weak D call: TRBD1 (5 bases). The ends were cut back, 6 bases at V and 0 bases at J, with 11 bases in the middle. CDR3 length equals 15 residues. Looked up from germline, CDR1 is MNHEY and CDR2 is SVGAGI. The CDR3 loop reads CASRVYRTNTGELFF. For the CDR3, the DNA is TGTGCCAGCAGGGTCTACAGGACGAACACCGGGGAGCTGTTTTTT.